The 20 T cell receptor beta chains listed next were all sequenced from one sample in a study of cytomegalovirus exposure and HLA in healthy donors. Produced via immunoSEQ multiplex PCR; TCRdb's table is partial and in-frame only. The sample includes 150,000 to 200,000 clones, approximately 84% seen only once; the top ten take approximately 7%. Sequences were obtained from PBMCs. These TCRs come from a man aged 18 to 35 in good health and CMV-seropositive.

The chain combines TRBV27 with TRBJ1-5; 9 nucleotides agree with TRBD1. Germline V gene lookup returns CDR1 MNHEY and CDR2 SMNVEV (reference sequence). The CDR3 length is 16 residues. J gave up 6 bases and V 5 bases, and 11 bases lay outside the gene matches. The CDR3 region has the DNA TGTGCCAGCAGTCGAACGGGACAGGGAGGACGTCAGCCCCAGCATTTT. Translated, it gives CASSRTGQGGRQPQHF.

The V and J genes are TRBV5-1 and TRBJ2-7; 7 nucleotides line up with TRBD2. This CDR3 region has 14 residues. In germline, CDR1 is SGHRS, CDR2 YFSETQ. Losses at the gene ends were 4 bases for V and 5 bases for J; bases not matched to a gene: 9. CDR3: CASSPGGNPHEQYF. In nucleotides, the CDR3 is TGCGCCAGCAGCCCCGGGGGGAACCCTCACGAGCAGTACTTC.

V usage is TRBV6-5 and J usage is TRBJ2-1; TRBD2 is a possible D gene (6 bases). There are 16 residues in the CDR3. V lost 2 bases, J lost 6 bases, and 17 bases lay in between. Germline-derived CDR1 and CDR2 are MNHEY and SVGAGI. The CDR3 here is CASSYAPGLRSNEQFF. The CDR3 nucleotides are TGTGCCAGCAGTTACGCTCCGGGACTCAGGTCCAATGAGCAGTTCTTC.

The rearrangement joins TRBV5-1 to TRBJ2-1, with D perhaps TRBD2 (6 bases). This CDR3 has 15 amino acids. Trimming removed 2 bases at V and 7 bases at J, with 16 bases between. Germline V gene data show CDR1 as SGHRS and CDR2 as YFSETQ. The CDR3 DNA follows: TGCGCCAGCAGCTTCTCTCTAGCGAGAAAGAATGAGCAGTTCTTC. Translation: CASSFSLARKNEQFF. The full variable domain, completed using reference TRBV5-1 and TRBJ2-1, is KAGVTQTPRYLIKTRGQQVTLSCSPISGHRSVSWYQQTPGQGLQFLFEYFSETQRNKGNFPGRFSGRQFSNSRSEMNVSTLELGDSALYLCASSFSLARKNEQFFGPGTRLTVL.

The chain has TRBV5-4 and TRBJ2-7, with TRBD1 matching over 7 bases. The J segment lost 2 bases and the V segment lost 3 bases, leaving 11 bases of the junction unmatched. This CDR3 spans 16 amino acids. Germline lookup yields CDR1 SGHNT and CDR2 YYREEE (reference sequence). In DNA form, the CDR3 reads TGTGCCAGCAGCTCATCCCTTGGGACAGCTGCCTACGAGCAGTACTTC. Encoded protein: CASSSSLGTAAYEQYF.

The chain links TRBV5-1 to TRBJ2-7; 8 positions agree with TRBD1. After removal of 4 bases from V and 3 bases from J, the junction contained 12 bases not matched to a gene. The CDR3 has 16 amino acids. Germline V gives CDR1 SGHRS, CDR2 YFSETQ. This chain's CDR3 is CASSLGPRTGRYEQYF. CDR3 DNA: TGCGCCAGCAGCCTAGGGCCAAGGACAGGGCGCTACGAGCAGTACTTC.

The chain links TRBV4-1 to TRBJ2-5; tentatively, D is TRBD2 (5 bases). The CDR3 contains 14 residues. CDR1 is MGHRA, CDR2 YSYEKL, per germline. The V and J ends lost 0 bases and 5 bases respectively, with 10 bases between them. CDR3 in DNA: TGCGCCAGCAGCCAAGATGGGCGGGTCGAGACCCAGTACTTC. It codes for CASSQDGRVETQYF.

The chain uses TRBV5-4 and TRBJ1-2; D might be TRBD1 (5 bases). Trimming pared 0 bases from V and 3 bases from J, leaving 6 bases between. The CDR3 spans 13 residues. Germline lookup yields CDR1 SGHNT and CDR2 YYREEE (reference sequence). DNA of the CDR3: TGTGCCAGCAGCTTGGGGGGCGACTATGGCTACACCTTC. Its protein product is CASSLGGDYGYTF.

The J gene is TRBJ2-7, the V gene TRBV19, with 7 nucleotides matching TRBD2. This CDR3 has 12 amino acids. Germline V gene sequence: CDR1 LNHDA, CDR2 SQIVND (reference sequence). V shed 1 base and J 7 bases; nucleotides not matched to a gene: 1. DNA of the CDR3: TGTGCCAGTAGTATAGTAGCGGGTGAGCAGTACTTC. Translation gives CASSIVAGEQYF.

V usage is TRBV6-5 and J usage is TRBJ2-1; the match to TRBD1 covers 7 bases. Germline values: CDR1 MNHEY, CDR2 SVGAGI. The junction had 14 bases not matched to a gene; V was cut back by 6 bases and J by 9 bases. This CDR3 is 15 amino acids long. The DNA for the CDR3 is TGTGCCAGCAGCATACAGGGAATGCACAGGGGTGAGCAGTTCTTC. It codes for CASSIQGMHRGEQFF.

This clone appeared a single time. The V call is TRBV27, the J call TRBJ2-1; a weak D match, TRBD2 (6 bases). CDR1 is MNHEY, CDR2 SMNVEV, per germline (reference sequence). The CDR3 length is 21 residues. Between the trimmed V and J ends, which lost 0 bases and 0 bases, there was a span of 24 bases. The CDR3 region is CASSLSMGDWVGAGSYNEQFF. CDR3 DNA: TGTGCCAGCAGTTTATCGATGGGGGACTGGGTGGGAGCTGGCTCCTACAATGAGCAGTTCTTC.

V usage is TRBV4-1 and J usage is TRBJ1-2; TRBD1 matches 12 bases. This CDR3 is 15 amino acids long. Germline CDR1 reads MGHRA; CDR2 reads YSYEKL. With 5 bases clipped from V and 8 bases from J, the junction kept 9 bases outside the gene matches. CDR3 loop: CASSNPGQGARGYTF. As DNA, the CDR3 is TGCGCCAGCAGCAATCCGGGACAGGGGGCTAGAGGCTACACCTTC.

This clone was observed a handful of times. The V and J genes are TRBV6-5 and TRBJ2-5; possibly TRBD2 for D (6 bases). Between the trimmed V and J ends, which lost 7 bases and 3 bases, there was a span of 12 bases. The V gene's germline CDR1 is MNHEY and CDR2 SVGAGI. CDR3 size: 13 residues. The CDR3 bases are TGTGCCAGCAACCCGCCGGGAGAAGAGACCCAGTACTTC. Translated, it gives CASNPPGEETQYF.

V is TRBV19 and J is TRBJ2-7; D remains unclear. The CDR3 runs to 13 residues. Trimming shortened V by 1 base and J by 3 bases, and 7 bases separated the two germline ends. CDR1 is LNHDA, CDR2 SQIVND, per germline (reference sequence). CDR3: CASSIGRSYEQYF. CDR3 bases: TGTGCCAGTAGTATAGGCCGGAGCTACGAGCAGTACTTC.

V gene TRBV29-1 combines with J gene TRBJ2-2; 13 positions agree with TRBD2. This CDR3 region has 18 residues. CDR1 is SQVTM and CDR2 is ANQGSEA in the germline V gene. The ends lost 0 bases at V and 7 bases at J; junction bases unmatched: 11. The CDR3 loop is CSVEDGLGLAGRGGELFF. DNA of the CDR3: TGCAGCGTTGAAGATGGACTGGGACTAGCGGGGCGGGGCGGGGAGCTGTTTTTT.

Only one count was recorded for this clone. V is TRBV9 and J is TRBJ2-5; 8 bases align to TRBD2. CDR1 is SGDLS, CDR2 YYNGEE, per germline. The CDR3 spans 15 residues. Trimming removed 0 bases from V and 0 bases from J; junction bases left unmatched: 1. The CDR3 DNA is TGTGCCAGCAGCGTAGCGGGGGGGAACCAAGAGACCCAGTACTTC. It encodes CASSVAGGNQETQYF.

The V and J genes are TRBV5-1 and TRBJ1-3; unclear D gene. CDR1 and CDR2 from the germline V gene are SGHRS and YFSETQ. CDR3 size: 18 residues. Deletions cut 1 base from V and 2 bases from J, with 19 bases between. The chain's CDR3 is CASSLFSQAQSTGNTIYF. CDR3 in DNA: TGCGCCAGCAGCTTGTTTTCTCAGGCCCAAAGTACTGGAAACACCATATATTTT. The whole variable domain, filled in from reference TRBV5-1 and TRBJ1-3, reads KAGVTQTPRYLIKTRGQQVTLSCSPISGHRSVSWYQQTPGQGLQFLFEYFSETQRNKGNFPGRFSGRQFSNSRSEMNVSTLELGDSALYLCASSLFSQAQSTGNTIYFGEGSWLTVV.

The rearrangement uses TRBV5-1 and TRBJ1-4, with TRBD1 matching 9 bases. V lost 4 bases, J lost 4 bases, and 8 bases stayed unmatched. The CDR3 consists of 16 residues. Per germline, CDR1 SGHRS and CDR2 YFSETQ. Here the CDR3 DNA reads TGCGCCAGCAGCCGTTCCGGGACAGGGCTTAATGAAAAACTGTTTTTT. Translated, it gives CASSRSGTGLNEKLFF. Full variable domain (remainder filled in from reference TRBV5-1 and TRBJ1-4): KAGVTQTPRYLIKTRGQQVTLSCSPISGHRSVSWYQQTPGQGLQFLFEYFSETQRNKGNFPGRFSGRQFSNSRSEMNVSTLELGDSALYLCASSRSGTGLNEKLFFGSGTQLSVL.

The CDR3 is CASSWDIFTDTQYF. DNA of the CDR3: TGTGCCAGCAGCTGGGACATCTTCACAGATACGCAGTATTTT. The V and J genes are TRBV5-4 and TRBJ2-3; a possible D gene is TRBD1 (6 bases). The germline gives CDR1 SGHNT, CDR2 YYREEE (reference sequence). The CDR3 length is 14 residues. Trimming pared 3 bases from V and 2 bases from J, leaving 10 bases between.

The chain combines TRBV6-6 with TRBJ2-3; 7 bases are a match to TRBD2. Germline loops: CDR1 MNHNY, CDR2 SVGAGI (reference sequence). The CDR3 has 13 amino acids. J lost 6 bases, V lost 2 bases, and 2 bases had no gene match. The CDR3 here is CASSYAGVDTQYF. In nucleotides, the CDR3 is TGTGCCAGCAGTTACGCGGGAGTGGATACGCAGTATTTT.